The source of this T cell receptor (beta chain) is a study of T cell repertoires in ileal Crohn's disease. For the study at large: Median disease duration was approximately eight years; approximately 32% smoked at surgery. Five hundred nanograms of biopsy DNA per sample underwent TCRB immunosequencing.

Documented time point: inflamed ileum from the surgical specimen. Trimming stripped 5 bases from V and 9 bases from J, with 21 bases between. The CDR3 contains 15 residues. Germline V gives CDR1 SGDLS, CDR2 YYNGEE. The method was immunoSEQ multiplex PCR; TCRdb's version includes in-frame clones alone and lacks a portion of them. The table records fewer than 6,000 clones, roughly 87% of them present only once. The sample comprised ileal tissue. The chain is built from TRBV9 and TRBJ2-1; D is unresolved. The sequence derives from an adult with Crohn's disease. The CDR3 sequence: CASSRVRTYSGEQFF. The CDR3 region has the DNA TGTGCCAGCAGTCGTGTACGGACCTACAGTGGTGAGCAGTTCTTC.